Listed below are T cell receptor beta chains from one sample, sequenced in a study of blood T cell repertoires in COVID-19. Libraries were prepared by immunoSEQ multiplex PCR; TCRdb keeps only in-frame clonotypes and omits some of them. The data show 30,000 or so clones, roughly 91% seen once. The specimen sequenced was peripheral blood. The receptors originated from a man aged 55 to 69 with active COVID-19. Each CDR3 is given with its conserved first and last residue. The order of the fields is J gene, CDR3 length, V gene, clone size, D gene, CDR3 DNA, CDR3 protein. The D gene is left open where the match is weak. The size of a clone is reported for some rows only, either as once, few or many, or as a class for expanded clones.

j_call: TRBJ2-2
cdr3_length: 14
v_call: TRBV11-2
clone_size: .
d_call: .
cdr3_nt: TGTGCCAGCAGCATGGTAGGGGGCACCGGGGAGCTGTTTTTT
cdr3_aa: CASSMVGGTGELFF

j_call: TRBJ2-2
cdr3_length: 13
v_call: TRBV7-2
clone_size: once
d_call: .
cdr3_nt: TGTGCCACCCAAGCGTTTGAGGCCGGGGAGCTGTTTTTT
cdr3_aa: CATQAFEAGELFF

j_call: TRBJ1-4
cdr3_length: 13
v_call: TRBV5-1
clone_size: .
d_call: .
cdr3_nt: TGCGCCAGCAGCTTACACGGGGATGAAAAACTGTTTTTT
cdr3_aa: CASSLHGDEKLFF

j_call: TRBJ1-6
cdr3_length: 16
v_call: TRBV5-6
clone_size: .
d_call: TRBD1
cdr3_nt: TGTGCCAGCAGCCCCCAAAGGGGACAGCCTCCTTCACCCCTCCACTTT
cdr3_aa: CASSPQRGQPPSPLHF

j_call: TRBJ2-3
cdr3_length: 14
v_call: TRBV3-1/TRBV3-2
clone_size: .
d_call: .
cdr3_nt: TGTGCCAGCAGCAGCCGGGGTTTAACGGGTACGCAGTATTTT
cdr3_aa: CASSSRGLTGTQYF

j_call: TRBJ2-7
cdr3_length: 15
v_call: TRBV5-4
clone_size: .
d_call: .
cdr3_nt: TGTGCCAGCAGCTCCCCCGGGAAGGCCCCTTACGAGCAGTACTTC
cdr3_aa: CASSSPGKAPYEQYF

j_call: TRBJ2-7
cdr3_length: 13
v_call: TRBV6-1
clone_size: .
d_call: .
cdr3_nt: TGTGCCAGCAGTGAGACAGTAAGCCACGAGCAGTACTTC
cdr3_aa: CASSETVSHEQYF

j_call: TRBJ1-2
cdr3_length: 16
v_call: TRBV4-3
clone_size: few
d_call: TRBD1
cdr3_nt: TGCGCCAGCAGCCAAGAGGGGGACAGGGAAGGGGGTGGCTACACCTTC
cdr3_aa: CASSQEGDREGGGYTF

j_call: TRBJ2-1
cdr3_length: 13
v_call: TRBV12-3/TRBV12-4
clone_size: .
d_call: TRBD1
cdr3_nt: TGTGCCAGCAGTTTAGAAGGACAGGGGGCTAAGTTCTTC
cdr3_aa: CASSLEGQGAKFF

j_call: TRBJ1-4
cdr3_length: 16
v_call: TRBV6-1
clone_size: .
d_call: TRBD1
cdr3_nt: TGTGCCAGCAGTGAAGCGCGAGGGGGCGCCGTCGAAAAACTGTTTTTT
cdr3_aa: CASSEARGGAVEKLFF

j_call: TRBJ2-6
cdr3_length: 16
v_call: TRBV28
clone_size: .
d_call: .
cdr3_nt: TGTGCCAGCAGTGGCGGGGGCCTCCTGAGGGCCAACGTCCTGACTTTC
cdr3_aa: CASSGGGLLRANVLTF

j_call: TRBJ2-1
cdr3_length: 15
v_call: TRBV6-2/TRBV6-3
clone_size: .
d_call: .
cdr3_nt: TGTGCCAGCAGTTGGGGCGGGGGCTCATACAATGAGCAGTTCTTC
cdr3_aa: CASSWGGGSYNEQFF

j_call: TRBJ2-1
cdr3_length: 16
v_call: TRBV6-2/TRBV6-3
clone_size: .
d_call: .
cdr3_nt: TGTGCCAGCAGTTACTCGATGACTAGATCCTACAATGAGCAGTTCTTC
cdr3_aa: CASSYSMTRSYNEQFF

j_call: TRBJ2-6
cdr3_length: 19
v_call: TRBV9
clone_size: once
d_call: .
cdr3_nt: TGTGCCAGCAGCCCTCGGCAGCCTGAGGGCCTTGAAGGGGCCAACGTCCTGACTTTC
cdr3_aa: CASSPRQPEGLEGANVLTF

j_call: TRBJ1-5
cdr3_length: 13
v_call: TRBV19
clone_size: once
d_call: TRBD1
cdr3_nt: TGTGCCAGTGGGACAGATAGCAATCAGCCCCAGCATTTT
cdr3_aa: CASGTDSNQPQHF

j_call: TRBJ2-1
cdr3_length: 14
v_call: TRBV6-5
clone_size: .
d_call: TRBD1
cdr3_nt: TGTGCCAGCATAAGGGACAGTCCTGGGAATGAGCAGTTCTTC
cdr3_aa: CASIRDSPGNEQFF

j_call: TRBJ2-6
cdr3_length: 18
v_call: TRBV19
clone_size: .
d_call: .
cdr3_nt: TGTGCCAGTAGTTCGGGGCGAGTGGGACTCTCTGGGGCCAACGTCCTGACTTTC
cdr3_aa: CASSSGRVGLSGANVLTF

j_call: TRBJ1-5
cdr3_length: 15
v_call: TRBV4-3
clone_size: .
d_call: .
cdr3_nt: TGCGCCAGCAGCCCCGGCCCCAGGAGCAATCAGCCCCAGCATTTT
cdr3_aa: CASSPGPRSNQPQHF

j_call: TRBJ1-6
cdr3_length: 14
v_call: TRBV2
clone_size: .
d_call: TRBD1
cdr3_nt: TGTGCCAGTGCGGGACAGGGGTTGAATTCACCCCTCCACTTT
cdr3_aa: CASAGQGLNSPLHF

j_call: TRBJ1-2
cdr3_length: 15
v_call: TRBV27
clone_size: once
d_call: .
cdr3_nt: TGTGCCAGCAGTTTATCCGGCAGGGTAAACTATGGCTACACCTTC
cdr3_aa: CASSLSGRVNYGYTF

j_call: TRBJ1-5
cdr3_length: 20
v_call: TRBV14
clone_size: .
d_call: TRBD1
cdr3_nt: TGTGCCAGCAGCCGGCCACAACCGGGACAGACCTCTTGGAGCAATCAGCCCCAGCATTTT
cdr3_aa: CASSRPQPGQTSWSNQPQHF

j_call: TRBJ2-7
cdr3_length: 15
v_call: TRBV6-2/TRBV6-3
clone_size: .
d_call: .
cdr3_nt: TGTGCCAGCAGTTACATGGGCAGGATGTCCTACGAGCAGTACTTC
cdr3_aa: CASSYMGRMSYEQYF

j_call: TRBJ2-3
cdr3_length: 14
v_call: TRBV19
clone_size: .
d_call: TRBD1
cdr3_nt: TGTGCCAGTGGACAGGGGGCAAGCACAGATACGCAGTATTTT
cdr3_aa: CASGQGASTDTQYF

j_call: TRBJ1-2
cdr3_length: 14
v_call: TRBV4-2
clone_size: .
d_call: .
cdr3_nt: TGTGCCAGCAGCCAACCCCCCGGGGAAGGTGGCTACACCTTC
cdr3_aa: CASSQPPGEGGYTF

j_call: TRBJ1-2
cdr3_length: 13
v_call: TRBV6-5
clone_size: .
d_call: TRBD1
cdr3_nt: TGTGCCAGCAGAGGGACAGGGGGCTATGGCTACACCTTC
cdr3_aa: CASRGTGGYGYTF

j_call: TRBJ2-5
cdr3_length: 15
v_call: TRBV7-6
clone_size: .
d_call: TRBD1
cdr3_nt: TGTGCCAGCAGCTTCAGGACAGGGGGCCAAGAGACCCAGTACTTC
cdr3_aa: CASSFRTGGQETQYF

j_call: TRBJ1-1
cdr3_length: 14
v_call: TRBV6-1
clone_size: few
d_call: TRBD1
cdr3_nt: TGTGCCAGCAGTGAAGACAGGGGGGACACTGAAGCTTTCTTT
cdr3_aa: CASSEDRGDTEAFF

j_call: TRBJ2-3
cdr3_length: 14
v_call: TRBV7-9
clone_size: .
d_call: TRBD1
cdr3_nt: TGTGCCAGCACCGGGACAGGTAGCACAGATACGCAGTATTTT
cdr3_aa: CASTGTGSTDTQYF

j_call: TRBJ2-1
cdr3_length: 13
v_call: TRBV4-1
clone_size: .
d_call: TRBD2
cdr3_nt: TGCGCCAGCAGACTAGCGGGGGCCAATGAGCAGTTCTTC
cdr3_aa: CASRLAGANEQFF

j_call: TRBJ2-2
cdr3_length: 15
v_call: TRBV11-2
clone_size: .
d_call: TRBD2
cdr3_nt: TGTGCCAGCAGCTTCCTAGCGGGGAACACCGGGGAGCTGTTTTTT
cdr3_aa: CASSFLAGNTGELFF

j_call: TRBJ2-1
cdr3_length: 12
v_call: TRBV14
clone_size: .
d_call: .
cdr3_nt: TGTGCCAGCAGCCAACTAGGCTATGAGCAGTTCTTC
cdr3_aa: CASSQLGYEQFF

j_call: TRBJ2-1
cdr3_length: 17
v_call: TRBV2
clone_size: .
d_call: .
cdr3_nt: TGTGCCAGCAGTGAACGGGCTAGCAGTCTCACCTACAATGAGCAGTTCTTC
cdr3_aa: CASSERASSLTYNEQFF

j_call: TRBJ2-1
cdr3_length: 13
v_call: TRBV5-6
clone_size: .
d_call: TRBD1
cdr3_nt: TGTGCCAGCAGCTTCGACAGGGGATATGAGCAGTTCTTC
cdr3_aa: CASSFDRGYEQFF

j_call: TRBJ1-1
cdr3_length: 15
v_call: TRBV15
clone_size: few
d_call: TRBD1
cdr3_nt: TGTGCCACCAGCAGAGAGGCGCAGGGGGGCTCTGGAGCTTTCTTT
cdr3_aa: CATSREAQGGSGAFF

j_call: TRBJ2-1
cdr3_length: 17
v_call: TRBV7-6
clone_size: .
d_call: TRBD2
cdr3_nt: TGTGCCAGCAGCCCGCGAATATTGGGCGGGGGAAACAATGAGCAGTTCTTC
cdr3_aa: CASSPRILGGGNNEQFF

j_call: TRBJ1-5
cdr3_length: 16
v_call: TRBV7-2
clone_size: .
d_call: TRBD1
cdr3_nt: TGTGCCAGCAGCTCCTATGACAGGGGCTGGTATCAGCCCCAGCATTTT
cdr3_aa: CASSSYDRGWYQPQHF

j_call: TRBJ1-1
cdr3_length: 13
v_call: TRBV29-1
clone_size: .
d_call: .
cdr3_nt: TGCAGCGTTGAACAGGCCCAGAACACTGAAGCTTTCTTT
cdr3_aa: CSVEQAQNTEAFF

j_call: TRBJ1-2
cdr3_length: 14
v_call: TRBV30
clone_size: .
d_call: TRBD1
cdr3_nt: TGTGCCGGGAACTCGGGACAGGGTGGAGAAGGCTACACCTTC
cdr3_aa: CAGNSGQGGEGYTF

j_call: TRBJ2-1
cdr3_length: 16
v_call: TRBV2
clone_size: .
d_call: .
cdr3_nt: TGTGCCAGCAGTGAGTCCCGCGGGCGGCCCTACAATGAGCAGTTCTTC
cdr3_aa: CASSESRGRPYNEQFF

j_call: TRBJ2-3
cdr3_length: 13
v_call: TRBV5-4
clone_size: .
d_call: .
cdr3_nt: TGTGCCAGCAGCTTGGTAAAAGAGGATACGCAGTATTTT
cdr3_aa: CASSLVKEDTQYF

j_call: TRBJ1-6
cdr3_length: 15
v_call: TRBV5-4
clone_size: few
d_call: .
cdr3_nt: TGTGCCAGCAGCTTGAGAGGGGGTGGGAATTCACCCCTCCACTTT
cdr3_aa: CASSLRGGGNSPLHF

j_call: TRBJ2-1
cdr3_length: 15
v_call: TRBV2
clone_size: .
d_call: TRBD2
cdr3_nt: TGTGCCAGCAGAGCCGAACGGGAGGTTTACAATGAGCAGTTCTTC
cdr3_aa: CASRAEREVYNEQFF

j_call: TRBJ2-1
cdr3_length: 15
v_call: TRBV6-5
clone_size: .
d_call: .
cdr3_nt: TGTGCCAGCGGGAACCGGGACTCCTCCTACAATGAGCAGTTCTTC
cdr3_aa: CASGNRDSSYNEQFF

j_call: TRBJ2-1
cdr3_length: 19
v_call: TRBV7-6
clone_size: .
d_call: TRBD2
cdr3_nt: TGTGCCAGCAGCTTAGAACCAGGGACTAGCGGGGGTTTTTACAATGAGCAGTTCTTC
cdr3_aa: CASSLEPGTSGGFYNEQFF

j_call: TRBJ2-3
cdr3_length: 18
v_call: TRBV2
clone_size: .
d_call: TRBD2
cdr3_nt: TGTGCCAGCAGTTCCACGGGACTAGCGGGATTCCGAACAGATACGCAGTATTTT
cdr3_aa: CASSSTGLAGFRTDTQYF

j_call: TRBJ2-7
cdr3_length: 18
v_call: TRBV6-2/TRBV6-3
clone_size: .
d_call: TRBD2
cdr3_nt: TGTGCCAGCAGTTACTCGTCGCGGGGGGCCTTGAGCTCCTACGAGCAGTACTTC
cdr3_aa: CASSYSSRGALSSYEQYF

j_call: TRBJ2-1
cdr3_length: 14
v_call: TRBV24-1
clone_size: once
d_call: TRBD1
cdr3_nt: TGTGCCACCAGTGATACTACGACAGGGGATGGGCAGTTCTTC
cdr3_aa: CATSDTTTGDGQFF